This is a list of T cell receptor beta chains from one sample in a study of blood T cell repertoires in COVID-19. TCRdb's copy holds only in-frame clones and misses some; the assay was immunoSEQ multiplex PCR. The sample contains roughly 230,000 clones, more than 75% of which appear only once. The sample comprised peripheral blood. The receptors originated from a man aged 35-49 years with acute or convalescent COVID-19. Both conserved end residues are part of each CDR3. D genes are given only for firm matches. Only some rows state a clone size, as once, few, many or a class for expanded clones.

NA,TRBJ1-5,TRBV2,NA,CASSVEGLGQPQHF,TGTGCCAGCAGTGTGGAGGGGTTGGGGCAGCCCCAGCATTTT
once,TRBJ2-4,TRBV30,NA,CAWSVGGGPKNIQYF,TGTGCCTGGAGTGTAGGCGGGGGCCCCAAAAACATTCAGTACTTC
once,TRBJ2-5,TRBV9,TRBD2,CASSVGLAGARETQYF,TGTGCCAGCAGCGTAGGATTAGCGGGGGCGCGGGAGACCCAGTACTTC
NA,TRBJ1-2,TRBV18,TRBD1,CASSPRQGDGYTF,TGTGCCAGCTCACCACGACAGGGGGACGGCTACACCTTC
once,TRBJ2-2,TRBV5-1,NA,CASSLEWGRPTGELFF,TGCGCCAGCAGCTTGGAGTGGGGCCGTCCCACCGGGGAGCTGTTTTTT
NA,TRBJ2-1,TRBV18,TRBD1,CASSRGTGDYNEQFF,TGTGCCAGCTCACGGGGGACAGGTGATTACAATGAGCAGTTCTTC
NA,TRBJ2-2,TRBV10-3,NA,CAISEYTANTGELFF,TGTGCCATCAGTGAATATACAGCGAACACCGGGGAGCTGTTTTTT
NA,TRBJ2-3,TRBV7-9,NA,CASSPSGTDTQYF,TGTGCCAGCAGCCCTTCGGGCACAGATACGCAGTATTTT
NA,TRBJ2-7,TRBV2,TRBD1,CASRTGTVGSYEQYF,TGTGCCAGCAGAACGGGGACAGTTGGCTCCTACGAGCAGTACTTC
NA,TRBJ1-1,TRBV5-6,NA,CASSFYPGGPEAFF,TGTGCCAGCAGCTTTTATCCCGGCGGGCCTGAAGCTTTCTTT
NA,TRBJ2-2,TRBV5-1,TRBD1,CASSSGQPSTGELFF,TGCGCCAGCAGCTCGGGACAGCCCTCCACCGGGGAGCTGTTTTTT
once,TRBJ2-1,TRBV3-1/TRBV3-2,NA,CASSQDRAHYNEQFF,TGTGCCAGCAGCCAAGACCGAGCGCACTACAATGAGCAGTTCTTC
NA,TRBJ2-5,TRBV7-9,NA,CASSLGIYKETQYF,TGTGCCAGCAGCTTAGGTATTTATAAAGAGACCCAGTACTTC
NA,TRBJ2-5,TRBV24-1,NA,CATRANRAQETQYF,TGTGCCACCAGGGCCAACAGGGCCCAAGAGACCCAGTACTTC
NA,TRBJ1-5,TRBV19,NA,CAASGGPDQPQHF,TGTGCCGCCTCCGGGGGGCCTGATCAGCCCCAGCATTTT
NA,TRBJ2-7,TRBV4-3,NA,CASSRLSSGAHEQYF,TGCGCCAGCAGCCGTTTGAGTAGCGGTGCCCACGAGCAGTACTTC
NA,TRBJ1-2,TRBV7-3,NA,CASSLAGGAGGDYGYTF,TGTGCCAGCAGCTTAGCGGGTGGCGCAGGTGGAGACTATGGCTACACCTTC
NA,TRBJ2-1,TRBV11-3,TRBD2,CASSLAGGGGSYNEQFF,TGTGCCAGCAGCTTAGCGGGCGGGGGTGGATCCTACAATGAGCAGTTCTTC
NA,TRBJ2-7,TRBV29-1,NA,CSVGGLAIHEQYF,TGCAGCGTGGGGGGTCTAGCGATACACGAGCAGTACTTC
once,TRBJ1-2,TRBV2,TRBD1,CASSRDRANYGYTF,TGTGCCAGCAGTCGGGACAGGGCTAACTATGGCTACACCTTC